These T cell receptor beta chains were read from a single sample in a study of blood T cell repertoires in COVID-19. Produced via immunoSEQ multiplex PCR; TCRdb's table is partial and in-frame only. The data show approximately 77,000 clones, more than 70% seen once. Material for sequencing was peripheral blood. The origin of the receptors is a man in his 70s with active or convalescent COVID-19. Each CDR3 is given with its conserved first and last residue. D genes are given only for firm matches. A clone size is listed for some rows: how often the clone was seen (once, few, many), or a class if it is expanded.

abundance	v_gene	j_gene	d_gene	CDR3aa	CDR3nt
.	TRBV19	TRBJ2-7	TRBD1	CASSHRDRGYEQYF	TGTGCCAGTAGTCACCGGGACAGGGGGTACGAGCAGTACTTC
.	TRBV5-1	TRBJ1-1	.	CASSLNTNTEAFF	TGCGCCAGCAGCTTAAACACGAACACTGAAGCTTTCTTT
.	TRBV7-2	TRBJ2-3	.	CASSLDLTDTQYF	TGTGCCAGCAGCTTAGACCTTACTGATACGCAGTATTTT
.	TRBV7-6	TRBJ1-3	TRBD1	CASSLAPLNRGSGNTIYF	TGTGCCAGCAGCTTAGCCCCCCTGAACAGGGGCTCTGGAAACACCATATATTTT
.	TRBV21-1	TRBJ2-5	.	CASSKEGTHATQETQYF	TGTGCCAGCAGCAAAGAAGGTACCCACGCGACTCAAGAGACCCAGTACTTC
once	TRBV3-1/TRBV3-2	TRBJ2-1	TRBD2	CASSQETILAGYNEQFF	TGTGCCAGCAGCCAAGAAACAATACTAGCGGGCTACAATGAGCAGTTCTTC
many	TRBV18	TRBJ2-2	.	CASSTETGELFF	TGTGCCAGCTCGACAGAAACCGGGGAGCTGTTTTTT
.	TRBV6-5	TRBJ2-1	TRBD1	CASSYTDRDNEQFF	TGTGCCAGCAGTTACACGGACAGGGACAATGAGCAGTTCTTC
.	TRBV10-3	TRBJ2-7	.	CAITAADSYEQYF	TGTGCCATCACGGCGGCAGATTCCTACGAGCAGTACTTC
.	TRBV2	TRBJ1-1	.	CASRARTEGTEAFF	TGTGCCAGCAGGGCTAGGACGGAGGGAACTGAAGCTTTCTTT
.	TRBV5-1	TRBJ1-3	.	CASSFKSGNTIYF	TGCGCCAGCAGCTTTAAATCCGGAAACACCATATATTTT
.	TRBV6-5	TRBJ2-7	.	CASRGVYEQYF	TGTGCCAGCAGAGGGGTGTACGAGCAGTACTTC
.	TRBV4-1	TRBJ1-5	.	CASSQGLQPQHF	TGCGCCAGCAGCCAAGGCCTACAGCCCCAGCATTTT
.	TRBV5-1	TRBJ2-1	.	CASKEGGDNEQFF	TGCGCCAGCAAAGAAGGGGGGGACAATGAGCAGTTCTTC
.	TRBV28	TRBJ1-3	TRBD1	CASRPTGDSGNTIYF	TGTGCCAGCAGACCGACAGGGGACTCTGGAAACACCATATATTTT
once	TRBV28	TRBJ1-1	TRBD1	CATTGENTEAFF	TGTGCCACGACAGGGGAGAACACTGAAGCTTTCTTT
.	TRBV7-9	TRBJ1-6	TRBD1	CASSLGDRANSPLHF	TGTGCCAGCAGCTTAGGGGACAGGGCTAATTCACCCCTCCACTTT
.	TRBV27	TRBJ2-3	.	CASRPHMGGPTDTQYF	TGTGCCAGCAGACCACACATGGGGGGGCCTACAGATACGCAGTATTTT
once	TRBV6-5	TRBJ2-7	TRBD1	CASRFRRTGEFEQYF	TGTGCCAGCAGATTTCGACGGACAGGGGAGTTCGAGCAGTACTTC
.	TRBV6-5	TRBJ2-6	.	CASSPPSGANVLTF	TGTGCCAGCAGTCCCCCTTCTGGGGCCAACGTCCTGACTTTC
.	TRBV15	TRBJ1-1	.	CATSRGGLLNTEAFF	TGTGCCACCAGCAGGGGGGGACTACTGAACACTGAAGCTTTCTTT
few	TRBV7-9	TRBJ1-6	.	CASSLERVNSPLHF	TGTGCCAGCAGCCTTGAGCGAGTCAATTCACCCCTCCACTTT
.	TRBV28	TRBJ2-1	TRBD1	CASSPHAGTGGSTYNEQFF	TGTGCCAGCAGTCCACATGCCGGGACAGGGGGCTCCACTTACAATGAGCAGTTCTTC
.	TRBV7-2	TRBJ2-7	TRBD2	CASSPSGGPYEQYF	TGTGCCAGCAGCCCAAGCGGGGGGCCCTACGAGCAGTACTTC
few	TRBV2	TRBJ1-5	.	CASSNYGQNNQPQHF	TGTGCCAGCAGTAACTACGGACAGAACAATCAGCCCCAGCATTTT
.	TRBV6-5	TRBJ1-2	.	CASSYSRQDYYGYTF	TGTGCCAGCAGTTACTCGAGACAGGATTACTATGGCTACACCTTC